This is a list of T cell receptor beta chains from one sample in a study of T-cell memory formation after mild COVID-19. TCRdb redid the calling of the 5' RACE reads with MiXCR, one entry per CDR3 protein. This sample has hundreds of thousands of distinct CDR3 sequences; nearly 25% occur once, and the top ten carry about 12%. What was sequenced was PBMCs or a T cell subset sorted from them (not recorded which). The receptor source for this set is an adult woman who had mild COVID-19 (a few samples of this study predate the infection). Cell type and time point are not known. The CDR3 runs from the conserved cysteine through the conserved F or W. A D gene is named only where the DNA matches it firmly. Size is stated for part of the rows, as once, few or many counts, or as a class when the clone is expanded.

d_gene: TRBD2; j_gene: TRBJ2-6; abundance: -; v_gene: TRBV7-6; CDR3nt: TGTGCCAGCAGGAGGGAGGGTGGGGCCAACGTCCTGACTTTC; CDR3aa: CASRREGGANVLTF
d_gene: -; j_gene: TRBJ2-2; abundance: few; v_gene: TRBV5-5; CDR3nt: TGTGCCAGCAGCTTGGGGCTAGGTTCTGGGATTATACCGAACACCGGGGAGCTGTTTTTT; CDR3aa: CASSLGLGSGIIPNTGELFF
d_gene: -; j_gene: TRBJ1-3; abundance: many; v_gene: TRBV3-1; CDR3nt: TGTGCCAGCAGCCAAGGGGGAAACACCATATATTTT; CDR3aa: CASSQGGNTIYF
d_gene: TRBD2; j_gene: TRBJ2-4; abundance: -; v_gene: TRBV19; CDR3nt: TGTGCCAGTAGTATAGAAGGCCTAGCGGGGGGGCCGTCCAAAAACATTCAGTACTTC; CDR3aa: CASSIEGLAGGPSKNIQYF
d_gene: -; j_gene: TRBJ1-3; abundance: -; v_gene: TRBV20-1; CDR3nt: TGCAGTGTAGTGCTTCTGGGGGGAAAAACCATATATTTT; CDR3aa: CSVVLLGGKTIYF
d_gene: TRBD2; j_gene: TRBJ2-3; abundance: -; v_gene: TRBV7-9; CDR3nt: TGTGCCAGCAGCTTCTTTAGCGGGAGAGGTACGCAGTATTTT; CDR3aa: CASSFFSGRGTQYF
d_gene: -; j_gene: TRBJ1-5; abundance: few; v_gene: TRBV7-9; CDR3nt: TGTGCCAGCAGCCCCCCAGGGAATGGCAATCAGCCCCAGCATTTT; CDR3aa: CASSPPGNGNQPQHF
d_gene: TRBD1; j_gene: TRBJ1-2; abundance: -; v_gene: TRBV7-2; CDR3nt: TGTGCCAGCAGCTTAGGGGCCGGGACAGCTAGCTATGGCTACACCTTC; CDR3aa: CASSLGAGTASYGYTF
d_gene: -; j_gene: TRBJ1-1; abundance: few; v_gene: TRBV7-9; CDR3nt: TGTGCCAGCAGCTTAAGTGGGGACATAGGCACTGAAGCTTTCTTT; CDR3aa: CASSLSGDIGTEAFF
d_gene: TRBD2; j_gene: TRBJ2-2; abundance: few; v_gene: TRBV9; CDR3nt: TGTGCCAGCAGCGCGGGACTAGCGGGAGTTCTGTACACCGGGGAGCTGTTTTTT; CDR3aa: CASSAGLAGVLYTGELFF
d_gene: TRBD2; j_gene: TRBJ2-7; abundance: -; v_gene: TRBV28; CDR3nt: TGTGCCAGCAGTTTGAGGTTGCTAGCGGGAGGGTTAAGGAGCTCCTACGAGCAGTACTTC; CDR3aa: CASSLRLLAGGLRSSYEQYF
d_gene: TRBD2; j_gene: TRBJ2-7; abundance: -; v_gene: TRBV2; CDR3nt: TGTGCCAGCAGGCCAGCGGGGCAATTCGGCGAGCAGTACTTC; CDR3aa: CASRPAGQFGEQYF
d_gene: TRBD1; j_gene: TRBJ1-2; abundance: -; v_gene: TRBV5-1; CDR3nt: TGCGCCAGTAACCTTGGACAGGGGGCCGTCTATGGCTACACCTTC; CDR3aa: CASNLGQGAVYGYTF
d_gene: TRBD2; j_gene: TRBJ2-2; abundance: few; v_gene: TRBV15; CDR3nt: TGTGCCACCAGCAGTCAAGCGGGGTACACCGGGGAGCTGTTTTTT; CDR3aa: CATSSQAGYTGELFF